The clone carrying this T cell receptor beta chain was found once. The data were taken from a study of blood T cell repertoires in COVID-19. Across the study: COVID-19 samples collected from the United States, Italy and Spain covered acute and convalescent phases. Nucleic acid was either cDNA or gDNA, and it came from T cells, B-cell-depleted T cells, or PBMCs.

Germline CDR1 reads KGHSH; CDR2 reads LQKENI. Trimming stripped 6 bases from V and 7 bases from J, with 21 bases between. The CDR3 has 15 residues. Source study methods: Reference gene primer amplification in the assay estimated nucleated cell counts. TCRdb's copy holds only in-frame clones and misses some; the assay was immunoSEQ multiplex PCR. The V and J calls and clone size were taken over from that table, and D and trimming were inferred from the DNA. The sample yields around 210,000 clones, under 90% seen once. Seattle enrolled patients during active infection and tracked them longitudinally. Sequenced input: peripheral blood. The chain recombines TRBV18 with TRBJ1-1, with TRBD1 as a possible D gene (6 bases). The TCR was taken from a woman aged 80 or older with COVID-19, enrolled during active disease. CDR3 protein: CASSLRGGSGGEAFF. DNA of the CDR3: TGTGCCAGCTCGTTGAGGGGGGGCTCAGGAGGTGAAGCTTTCTTT.